Below, 4 T cell receptor beta chains from the same sample are listed, as sequenced in a study of cytomegalovirus exposure and HLA in healthy donors. Primers included in the PCR were 60 Vbeta and 13 Jbeta primers. Assay used: immunoSEQ multiplex PCR; TCRdb lists only in-frame clones, some missing. This table holds some 65,000 clones, 60% to 65% found once. Sequencing input: PBMCs. These receptors all come from a man aged 25-45 years in good health and CMV-seronegative.

The sample holds a few counts of this clone. The chain has TRBV9 and TRBJ2-3; D possibly corresponds to TRBD2 (7 bases). Germline V CDR1 and CDR2: SGDLS, YYNGEE. The germline V and J ends were trimmed by 0 bases and 14 bases, with 22 bases remaining between them. The CDR3 length is 15 residues. The CDR3 DNA reads as TGTGCCAGCAGCGTAGATGGCGGGGGCACCCCGTTCCCGTATTTT. Amino acid sequence: CASSVDGGGTPFPYF. The full variable domain, in which reference TRBV9 and TRBJ2-3 provide the parts outside the CDR3, is DSGVTQTPKHLITATGQRVTLRCSPRSGDLSVYWYQQSLDQGLQFLIQYYNGEERAKGNILERFSAQQFPDLHSELNLSSLELGDSALYFCASSVDGGGTPFPYFGPGTRLTVL.

The chain joins TRBV7-9 to TRBJ2-5; D possibly corresponds to TRBD2 (5 bases). This CDR3 spans 14 amino acids. Trimming pared 1 base from V and 3 bases from J, leaving 9 bases between. CDR1 SEHNR and CDR2 FQNEAQ come from the germline V gene (reference sequence). CDR3: CASSLGTGKETQYF. The DNA of the CDR3 is TGTGCCAGCAGCTTAGGTACGGGAAAAGAGACCCAGTACTTC.

V gene TRBV6-1 combines with J gene TRBJ2-7, with 8 bases that match TRBD1. Germline V gives CDR1 MNHNS, CDR2 SASEGT. V gave up 6 bases and J gave up 4 bases; unmatched junction bases: 8. This CDR3 region has 14 residues. The CDR3 region has the DNA TGTGCCAGCAGCCCGGACAGGGCTGGGTACGAGCAGTACTTC. Translating gives CASSPDRAGYEQYF.

The count of this clone is one. The chain combines TRBV5-4 with TRBJ2-1, with D possibly being TRBD2 (5 bases). Germline-derived CDR1 and CDR2 are SGHNT and YYREEE (reference sequence). The V end was cut by 0 bases, the J end by 6 bases, with 13 bases between. The CDR3 runs 15 residues. The CDR3 DNA is TGTGCCAGCAGCTTGGAAGTGGGAGCCCTCAATGAGCAGTTCTTC. It specifies CASSLEVGALNEQFF.